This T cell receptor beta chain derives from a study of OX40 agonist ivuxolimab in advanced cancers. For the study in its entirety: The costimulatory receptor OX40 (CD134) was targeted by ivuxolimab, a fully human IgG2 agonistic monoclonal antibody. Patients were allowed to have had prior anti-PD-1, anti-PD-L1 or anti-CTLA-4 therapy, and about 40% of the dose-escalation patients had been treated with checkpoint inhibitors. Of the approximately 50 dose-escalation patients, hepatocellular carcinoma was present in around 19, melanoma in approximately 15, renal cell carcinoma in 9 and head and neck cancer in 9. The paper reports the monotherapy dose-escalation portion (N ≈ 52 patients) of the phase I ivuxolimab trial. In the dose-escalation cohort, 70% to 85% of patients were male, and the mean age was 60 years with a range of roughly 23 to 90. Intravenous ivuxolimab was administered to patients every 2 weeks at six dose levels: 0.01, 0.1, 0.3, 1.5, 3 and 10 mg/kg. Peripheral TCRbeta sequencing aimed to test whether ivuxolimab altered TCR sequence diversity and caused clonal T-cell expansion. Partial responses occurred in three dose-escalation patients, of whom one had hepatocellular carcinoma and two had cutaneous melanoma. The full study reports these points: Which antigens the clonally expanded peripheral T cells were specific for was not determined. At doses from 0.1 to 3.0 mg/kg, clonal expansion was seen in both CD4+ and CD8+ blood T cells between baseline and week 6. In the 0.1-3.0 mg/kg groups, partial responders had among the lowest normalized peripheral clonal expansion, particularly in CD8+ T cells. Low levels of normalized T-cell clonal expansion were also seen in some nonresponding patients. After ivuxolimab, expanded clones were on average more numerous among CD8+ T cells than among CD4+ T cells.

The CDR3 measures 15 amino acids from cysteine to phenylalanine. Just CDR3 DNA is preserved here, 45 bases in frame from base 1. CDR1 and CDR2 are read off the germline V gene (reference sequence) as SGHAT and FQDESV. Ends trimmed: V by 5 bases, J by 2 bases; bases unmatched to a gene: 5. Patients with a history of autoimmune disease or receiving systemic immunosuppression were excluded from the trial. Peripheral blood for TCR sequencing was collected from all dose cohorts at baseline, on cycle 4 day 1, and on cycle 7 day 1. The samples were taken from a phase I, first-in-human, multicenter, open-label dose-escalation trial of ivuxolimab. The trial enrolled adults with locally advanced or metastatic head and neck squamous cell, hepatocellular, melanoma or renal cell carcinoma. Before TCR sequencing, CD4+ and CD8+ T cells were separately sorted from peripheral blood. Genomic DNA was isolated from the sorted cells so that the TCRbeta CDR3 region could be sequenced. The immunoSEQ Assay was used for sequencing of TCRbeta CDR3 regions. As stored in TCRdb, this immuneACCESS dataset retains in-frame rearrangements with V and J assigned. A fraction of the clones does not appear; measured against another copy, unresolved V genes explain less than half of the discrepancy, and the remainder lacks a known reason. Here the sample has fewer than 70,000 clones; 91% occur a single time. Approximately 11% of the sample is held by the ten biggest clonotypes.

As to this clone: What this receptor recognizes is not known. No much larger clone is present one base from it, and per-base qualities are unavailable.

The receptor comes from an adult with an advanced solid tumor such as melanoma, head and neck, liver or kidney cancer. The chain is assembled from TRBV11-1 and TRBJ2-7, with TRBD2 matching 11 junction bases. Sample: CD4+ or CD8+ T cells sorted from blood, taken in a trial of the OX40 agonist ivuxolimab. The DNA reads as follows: TGTGCCAGCAGCACACTAGCGGGAGTGCCCTACGAGCAGTACTTC. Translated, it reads CASSTLAGVPYEQYF.